These 24 T cell receptor beta chains came from one sample sequenced in a study of blood T cell repertoires in COVID-19. Method: immunoSEQ multiplex PCR; TCRdb's copy keeps in-frame clones and lacks some. The table has about 220,000 clones, around 84% seen once; the top ten hold about 13%. What was sequenced was peripheral blood. These receptor sequences come from a human donor in a cohort sampled during active COVID-19.

The chain is built from TRBV19 and TRBJ1-2; TRBD1 agrees at 8 bases. Germline V CDR1 and CDR2: LNHDA, SQIVND (reference sequence). This CDR3 is built from 17 residues. With V trimmed by 1 base and J by 1 base, 8 bases remained unmatched. In DNA, the CDR3 is TGTGCCAGTAGTATAGGCGGACAGGGACAATTTAACTATGGCTACACCTTC. Its protein product is CASSIGGQGQFNYGYTF.

Only a few counts were recorded for this clone. The junction departs from the called germline gene at one end, perhaps through a read error. The rearrangement joins TRBV7-7 to TRBJ2-3, with 7 bases fitting TRBD2. CDR1 is SSHAT and CDR2 is FNYEAQ in the germline V gene (reference sequence). CDR3 length: 15 residues. The CDR3 DNA reads TGTGCTAGCAGCCTTAACCCCCTAGCGGCAGATACGCAGTATTTT. Its protein is CASSLNPLAADTQYF.

About this clone itself: A read error may produce the germline difference seen at one junction end. V is TRBV27 and J is TRBJ2-5; D is unclear. The CDR3 extends over 13 amino acids. Germline lookup yields CDR1 MNHEY and CDR2 SMNVEV (reference sequence). CDR3 sequence reads: CASSLFTGETQYF. CDR3 DNA: TGTGCCAGCAGCTTATTCACGGGAGAGACCCAGTACTTC.

The rearrangement uses TRBV4-2 and TRBJ1-6; 8 bases line up with TRBD1. CDR3 length: 17 residues. The V gene's germline CDR1 is LGHNA and CDR2 YNFKEQ. With 3 bases clipped from V and 5 bases from J, the junction kept 9 bases outside the gene matches. In DNA form, the CDR3 reads TGTGCCAGCAGCCATTATGGACAGGGAACTGATAATTCACCCCTCCACTTT. Protein sequence: CASSHYGQGTDNSPLHF.

V usage is TRBV11-3 and J usage is TRBJ2-1, with a tentative D call TRBD1 (6 bases). Germline CDR1 is SGHNT and CDR2 is YENEEA. The CDR3 extends over 16 amino acids. The V and J ends lost 4 bases and 1 base respectively, with 14 bases between them. The CDR3 protein is CASSSHRTASYNEQFF. The DNA for the CDR3 is TGTGCCAGCAGCTCACACCGGACAGCGTCCTACAATGAGCAGTTCTTC.

CDR3 nucleotides: TGTGCCAGCAGCTGGGGGGGGGCGCTTGAAAAACTGTTTTTT. Translated, it gives CASSWGGALEKLFF. This rearrangement joins TRBV5-4 to TRBJ1-4; maybe TRBD1 (6 bases). In germline, CDR1 is SGHNT, CDR2 YYREEE (reference sequence). The CDR3 totals 14 residues. V shed 3 bases and J shed 7 bases, with 13 bases lying between them.

The chain has TRBV5-4 and TRBJ2-2; 14 bases align to TRBD2. This CDR3 has 18 amino acids. The germline CDR1 and CDR2 sequences are SGHNT and YYREEE (reference sequence). J gave up 4 bases and V 4 bases, and 9 bases lay outside the gene matches. CDR3 in DNA: TGTGCCAGCAGCCGCGGACTAGCGGGAGGAGGAGTCACCGGGGAGCTGTTTTTT. It codes for CASSRGLAGGGVTGELFF.

The chain joins TRBV5-8 to TRBJ2-5; 9 bases match TRBD1. The CDR3 has 14 amino acids. Germline V CDR1 and CDR2: SGHTS, YDEGEE. V dropped 3 bases and J dropped 5; count of bases not matched to a gene: 5. Here the CDR3 reads CASSWGTGTETQYF. The DNA for the CDR3 is TGTGCCAGCAGCTGGGGGACAGGGACGGAGACCCAGTACTTC. The variable domain in full, completed from reference TRBV5-8 and TRBJ2-5, reads EAGVTQSPTHLIKTRGQQATLRCSPISGHTSVYWYQQALGLGLQFLLWYDEGEERNRGNFPPRFSGRQFPNYSSELNVNALELEDSALYLCASSWGTGTETQYFGPGTRLLVL.

V and J are TRBV20-1 and TRBJ1-5; D is unclear. V lost 3 bases and J lost 2, with 14 bases in between. Germline assignment: CDR1 DFQATT and CDR2 SNEGSKA (reference sequence). This CDR3 is built from 15 residues. Here the CDR3 DNA reads TGCAGTGCTAGTTTAGCGGTGCGGCGCAATCAGCCCCAGCATTTT. It is translated as CSASLAVRRNQPQHF.

The V and J genes are TRBV7-6 and TRBJ2-2, with unresolved D. The ends were cut back, 2 bases at V and 1 base at J, with 5 bases in the middle. Germline values: CDR1 SGHVS, CDR2 FNYEAQ. The CDR3 contains 14 residues. CDR3 in DNA: TGTGCCAGCAGCTTAACAGTGAACACCGGGGAGCTGTTTTTT. Its protein is CASSLTVNTGELFF.

This clone appeared once. This chain joins TRBV5-1 and TRBJ2-2; 9 bases match TRBD1. Germline CDR1 reads SGHRS; CDR2 reads YFSETQ. V shed 4 bases and J 5 bases; nucleotides not matched to a gene: 6. The CDR3 covers 15 residues. CDR3 DNA sequence: TGCGCCAGCAGCCCCCTGGGACAGGGTACCGGGGAGCTGTTTTTT. Amino acid sequence: CASSPLGQGTGELFF.

The rearrangement uses TRBV3-1 (or the pseudogene TRBV3-2) and TRBJ2-2, with a possible D match to TRBD1 (6 bases). Germline assignment: CDR1 LGHDT and CDR2 YNNKEL (reference sequence). This CDR3 spans 17 amino acids. Trimming shortened V by 4 bases and J by 0 bases, and 15 bases separated the two germline ends. CDR3 sequence: CASSPTGSMANTGELFF. Written as DNA, the CDR3 is TGTGCCAGCAGCCCGACAGGTAGTATGGCGAACACCGGGGAGCTGTTTTTT.

The chain is built from TRBV11-2 and TRBJ2-7; 10 bases map to TRBD1. The germline V gene encodes CDR1 SGHAT and CDR2 FQNNGV. CDR3 length equals 15 residues. Trimming cost V 1 base and J 2 bases; bases outside gene matches: 2. The chain's CDR3 is CASSLAGQGPYEQYF. CDR3 DNA: TGTGCCAGCAGCTTAGCGGGACAGGGGCCCTACGAGCAGTACTTC.

V and J are TRBV3-1 (or the pseudogene TRBV3-2) and TRBJ1-1, with D tentatively TRBD1 (6 bases). The germline V gene encodes CDR1 LGHDT and CDR2 YNNKEL (reference sequence). The length of the CDR3 is 13 residues. V dropped 1 base and J dropped 8 bases, with 11 bases sitting between them. CDR3 sequence: CASSQGTEIEAFF. In nucleotides, the CDR3 is TGTGCCAGCAGCCAAGGGACAGAGATCGAAGCTTTCTTT.

A note on this clone: Other nucleotide sequences from this sample produce the same CDR3. V gene TRBV9 combines with J gene TRBJ1-1; tentatively, D is TRBD1 (6 bases). The CDR3 is 13 residues long. Germline V gene data show CDR1 as SGDLS and CDR2 as YYNGEE. Trimming took off 5 bases at V and 1 base at J, with 9 bases between the two ends. CDR3 DNA: TGTGCCAGCAGTAAACAGGGGAACACTGAAGCTTTCTTT. It codes for CASSKQGNTEAFF.

This chain joins TRBV20-1 and TRBJ1-1; no firm D call. V lost 3 bases to trimming and J lost 4 bases, with 15 bases between them. The germline V gene has CDR1 DFQATT and CDR2 SNEGSKA (reference sequence). CDR3 length: 14 residues. The CDR3 DNA sequence: TGCAGTGCTAGTACCGAGTCTGGAGTCACTGAAGCTTTCTTT. It translates to CSASTESGVTEAFF.

In its sample, this clone was seen once. This sequence joins TRBV15 and TRBJ1-2, with D perhaps TRBD1 (5 bases). The CDR3 is 15 residues long. Trimming removed 0 bases from V and 0 bases from J, with 8 bases in between. CDR1 and CDR2 from the germline V gene are LNHNV and YYDKDF (reference sequence). CDR3: CATSRDRVTNYGYTF. The CDR3 coding sequence is TGTGCCACCAGCAGAGACAGGGTCACTAACTATGGCTACACCTTC.

The V gene is TRBV3-1 (or the pseudogene TRBV3-2), the J gene TRBJ1-2; 10 bases line up with TRBD1. This CDR3 contains 15 residues. From germline, CDR1 is LGHDT and CDR2 YNNKEL (reference sequence). Germline trimming cut 4 bases from V and 8 bases from J; bases unmatched to any gene: 10. CDR3 nucleotide sequence: TGTGCCAGCAGCCCCCGAGGGGGACAGGGGAACGGCTACACCTTC. Translating it yields CASSPRGGQGNGYTF.

The chain joins TRBV5-4 to TRBJ2-4, with TRBD2 as a possible D gene (5 bases). CDR3 size: 14 residues. CDR1 and CDR2 from the germline V gene are SGHNT and YYREEE (reference sequence). V lost 5 bases and J lost 6, with 15 bases in between. The CDR3 sequence is CASSVGNSGNIQYF. In DNA form, the CDR3 reads TGTGCCAGCAGTGTGGGAAACAGCGGAAACATTCAGTACTTC.

The rearrangement joins TRBV28 to TRBJ2-1; no firm D call. Trimming removed 3 bases from V and 7 bases from J, with 4 bases in between. Germline loops: CDR1 MDHEN, CDR2 SYDVKM. The CDR3 has 11 residues. The CDR3 bases are TGTGCCAGCAGTTTTAGAAATGAGCAGTTCTTC. Its protein is CASSFRNEQFF.

The chain carries TRBV19 and TRBJ1-1, with D possibly being TRBD1 (5 bases). V dropped 3 bases and J dropped 5 bases, with 13 bases sitting between them. Germline CDR1 is LNHDA and CDR2 is SQIVND (reference sequence). The CDR3 covers 14 residues. The CDR3 DNA reads TGTGCCAGTAGTATGGCCGGGGGAGGGACTGAAGCTTTCTTT. Translating gives CASSMAGGGTEAFF.

V is TRBV30 and J is TRBJ1-5, with no clear D. Germline lookup yields CDR1 GTSNPN and CDR2 SVGIG (reference sequence). V was pared by 0 bases and J by 0 bases, with 9 bases between. The CDR3 has 15 residues. The CDR3 DNA reads TGTGCCTGGAGTGTAGGGAGTTATAGCAATCAGCCCCAGCATTTT. Protein product: CAWSVGSYSNQPQHF.

This clone showed up just a few times. The chain couples TRBV25-1 to TRBJ1-1; possibly TRBD1 for D (5 bases). V was trimmed by 4 bases and J by 6 bases, leaving 18 bases between them. This CDR3 region has 15 residues. Germline lookup yields CDR1 MGHDK and CDR2 SYGVNS. The CDR3: CASSASRRGRAEAFF. The CDR3 coding sequence is TGTGCCAGCAGTGCCTCTCGGAGGGGCAGGGCTGAAGCTTTCTTT.

The chain has TRBV5-6 and TRBJ1-2; TRBD1 might be the D (5 bases). CDR1 and CDR2 from the germline V gene are SGHDT and YYEEEE. The CDR3 runs to 15 residues. The germline V and J ends were trimmed by 0 bases and 2 bases, with 11 bases remaining between them. CDR3 in amino acids: CASSLVEGANYGYTF. CDR3 coding DNA: TGTGCCAGCAGCTTGGTCGAAGGGGCAAACTATGGCTACACCTTC.